Sequencing of this T cell receptor beta chain was carried out in a study of CD8 T cells in ankylosing spondylitis. The study's findings and limits: Disease-linked clones were reportedly significantly enriched in matched ankylosing spondylitis synovial fluid. Seemingly characteristic of ankylosing spondylitis blood was a TCR beta motif consisting of 7 or 8 highly homologous variants.

The germline V gene encodes CDR1 DFQATT and CDR2 SNEGSKA (reference sequence). Trimming removed 3 bases from V and 0 bases from J, with 9 bases in between. CDR3 length: 15 residues. This clonotype was picked up many times. Antigen: not known. One entry per CDR3 protein, called by TCRdb with MiXCR from the 5' RACE reads. In the table there are just over 150,000 distinct CDR3 sequences, about a sixth of which are singletons. The chain combines TRBV20-1 with TRBJ2-6; D remains ambiguous. The source of this sequence is a male donor with ankylosing spondylitis or in good health (not recorded which). Sequencing was performed on blood, either unsorted or a sorted T cell fraction (not recorded which). The CDR3 reads CSARARSSGANVLTF. Here the CDR3 DNA reads TGCAGTGCTAGGGCGCGCAGCTCTGGGGCCAACGTCCTGACTTTC.